In this sample, the clone carrying this TCR beta chain turned up a few times. V shed 3 bases, J shed 1 base, and the junction held 4 bases outside the gene matches. Germline V lookup: CDR1 SNHLY, CDR2 FYNNEI. The CDR3 consists of 15 residues. TCRdb called the 5' RACE reads again in MiXCR, with one record for every CDR3 protein. The sample carries tens of thousands of distinct CDR3 sequences, around 6.1% recorded once. The entry originates in a study of early T cells in non-severe SARS-CoV-2 infection. Sequenced here: whole blood, sampled at baseline. V is TRBV2 and J is TRBJ2-5; 8 bases are shared with TRBD1. The TCR sequence derives from an adult who was a healthcare worker with PCR-confirmed SARS-CoV-2 infection or an uninfected control (not recorded which). The CDR3 DNA is TGTGCCAGCAGTGAGGTAACAGGGGGCCAAGAGACCCAGTACTTC. Protein: CASSEVTGGQETQYF. Full variable domain (remainder filled in from reference TRBV2 and TRBJ2-5): EPEVTQTPSHQVTQMGQEVILRCVPISNHLYFYWYRQILGQKVEFLVSFYNNEISEKSEIFDDQFSVERPDGSNFTLKIRSTKLEDSAMYFCASSEVTGGQETQYFGPGTRLLVL.